The clone carrying this TCR beta chain appeared once. Antigen specificity is unknown. The record originates from a study of cytomegalovirus exposure and HLA in healthy donors. Whole-study results and caveats: Some public TCRs appeared in many individuals, while most sequences were rare. First-cohort TCR clusters tended to co-occur in the roughly 130 validation repertoires, a later analysis found.

Generated by immunoSEQ multiplex PCR, the TCRdb table keeps only in-frame clones and is missing some. The sample shows about 130,000 clones, roughly 89% of them seen only once. The CDR3 has 16 residues. The germline V gene has CDR1 SNHLY and CDR2 FYNNEI. V shed 1 base, J shed 4 bases, and the junction held 9 bases outside the gene matches. This TCR was sampled from a man aged 30 to 39 in good health and CMV-seronegative. The chain is built from TRBV2 and TRBJ1-2; 7 bases are shared with TRBD1. The sequencing input was PBMCs. Here the CDR3 reads CASSEVETGMSYGYTF. The CDR3 DNA follows: TGTGCCAGCAGTGAAGTAGAGACAGGGATGTCCTATGGCTACACCTTC.